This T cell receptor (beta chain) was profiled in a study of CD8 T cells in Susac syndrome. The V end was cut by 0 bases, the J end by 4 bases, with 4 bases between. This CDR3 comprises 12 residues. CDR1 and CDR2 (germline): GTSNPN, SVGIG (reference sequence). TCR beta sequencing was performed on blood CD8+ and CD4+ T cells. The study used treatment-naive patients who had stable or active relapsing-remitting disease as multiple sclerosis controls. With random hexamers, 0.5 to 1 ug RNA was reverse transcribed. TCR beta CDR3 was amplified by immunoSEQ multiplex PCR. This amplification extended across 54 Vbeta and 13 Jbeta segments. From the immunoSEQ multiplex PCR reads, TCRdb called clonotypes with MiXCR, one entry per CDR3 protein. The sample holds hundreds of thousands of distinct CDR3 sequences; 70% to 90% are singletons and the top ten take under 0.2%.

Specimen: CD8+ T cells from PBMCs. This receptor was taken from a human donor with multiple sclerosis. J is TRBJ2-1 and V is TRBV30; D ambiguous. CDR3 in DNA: TGTGCCTGGAGTGTAGGTTACAATGAGCAGTTCTTC. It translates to CAWSVGYNEQFF.